What follows are 25 T cell receptor beta chains derived from one specimen sequenced in a study of cytomegalovirus exposure and HLA in healthy donors. Vbeta (60) and Jbeta (13) primers were used in the PCR. Data came from immunoSEQ multiplex PCR; TCRdb stores just in-frame clones and leaves some out. The sample includes some 120,000 clones, over 60% of them seen just once. Sequences were obtained from PBMCs. The receptor set was obtained from a man between 18 and 29 years old in good health and CMV-seronegative.

This clone was detected a few times. The V gene is TRBV6-6, the J gene TRBJ2-7; maybe TRBD2 (5 bases). V lost 7 bases and J 0 bases, leaving 13 bases between the germline ends. This CDR3 contains 14 residues. CDR1 and CDR2 from the germline V gene are MNHNY and SVGAGI (reference sequence). CDR3 protein: CASTRTSLSYEQYF. CDR3 nucleotide sequence: TGTGCCAGCACCCGGACTTCCCTCTCCTACGAGCAGTACTTC.

The chain is built from TRBV19 and TRBJ1-2; TRBD1 agrees at 12 bases. The CDR3 contains 13 residues. V trimming: 7 bases; J trimming: 7 bases; junction bases outside the gene matches: 4. Germline V CDR1 and CDR2: LNHDA, SQIVND (reference sequence). CDR3 DNA: TGTGCCAGTATCGGGACAGGGGGCTCTGGCTACACCTTC. Protein product: CASIGTGGSGYTF.

The rearrangement joins TRBV19 to TRBJ1-1; no definite D call. CDR1 and CDR2 (germline): LNHDA, SQIVND (reference sequence). This CDR3 spans 14 amino acids. V was shortened by 7 bases and J by 5 bases, with 17 bases between the two germline ends. This CDR3 reads CASTTPGRHTEAFF. CDR3 in DNA: TGTGCCAGTACCACCCCCGGCAGGCATACTGAAGCTTTCTTT.

The chain combines TRBV19 with TRBJ2-7, with 11 bases identical to TRBD1. Trimming removed 5 bases from V and 3 bases from J; junction bases left unmatched: 6. CDR1 and CDR2 from the germline V gene are LNHDA and SQIVND (reference sequence). The CDR3 is 15 amino acids. The CDR3 nucleotides read TGTGCCAGTAGTGCTCCGGGACAGGGGGTCTACGAGCAGTACTTC. Protein product: CASSAPGQGVYEQYF.

This chain uses TRBV9 with TRBJ1-2; 8 bases line up with TRBD1. After removal of 3 bases from V and 7 bases from J, the junction contained 11 bases not matched to a gene. The CDR3 extends over 15 amino acids. Germline CDR1 is SGDLS and CDR2 is YYNGEE. In DNA form, the CDR3 reads TGTGCCAGCAGCGCCAAACCAGACAGGGGTGGTGGCTACACCTTC. Translating gives CASSAKPDRGGGYTF. The variable domain in full, completed from reference TRBV9 and TRBJ1-2, reads DSGVTQTPKHLITATGQRVTLRCSPRSGDLSVYWYQQSLDQGLQFLIQYYNGEERAKGNILERFSAQQFPDLHSELNLSSLELGDSALYFCASSAKPDRGGGYTFGSGTRLTVV.

The chain uses TRBV6-5 and TRBJ2-3; D might be TRBD1 (5 bases). Germline CDR1 and CDR2: MNHEY and SVGAGI. The CDR3 is 13 residues long. The V end was cut by 5 bases, the J end by 3 bases, with 9 bases between. DNA of the CDR3: TGTGCCAGCAGTGCCCCAGGGACAGATACGCAGTATTTT. It encodes CASSAPGTDTQYF.

This sequence joins TRBV11-2 and TRBJ1-4; 8 nucleotides agree with TRBD1. The CDR3 has 14 amino acids. Germline lookup yields CDR1 SGHAT and CDR2 FQNNGV. Trimming cost V 4 bases and J 7 bases; bases outside gene matches: 5. The CDR3 here is CASSSDRAGEKLFF. DNA for the CDR3: TGTGCCAGCAGCTCGGACAGGGCAGGTGAAAAACTGTTTTTT.

The V gene is TRBV9, the J gene TRBJ2-6, with D maybe TRBD1 (6 bases). Per the germline V gene, CDR1 is SGDLS and CDR2 is YYNGEE. The CDR3 runs 16 residues. V shed 4 bases and J shed 2 bases, with 13 bases lying between them. The chain's CDR3 is CASSLQGSAGANVLTF. CDR3 sequence (DNA): TGTGCCAGCAGCCTACAGGGTTCTGCTGGGGCCAACGTCCTGACTTTC. The variable domain in full, completed from reference TRBV9 and TRBJ2-6, reads DSGVTQTPKHLITATGQRVTLRCSPRSGDLSVYWYQQSLDQGLQFLIQYYNGEERAKGNILERFSAQQFPDLHSELNLSSLELGDSALYFCASSLQGSAGANVLTFGAGSRLTVL.

The genes are TRBV5-1 and TRBJ2-7; a possible D gene is TRBD1 (5 bases). Germline-derived CDR1 and CDR2 are SGHRS and YFSETQ. Trimming shortened V by 5 bases and J by 2 bases, and 11 bases separated the two germline ends. The CDR3 spans 13 residues. The DNA for the CDR3 is TGCGCCAGCAGGACAGCCGTTCCCTACGAGCAGTACTTC. It translates to CASRTAVPYEQYF.

This clone was seen a handful of times. V and J are TRBV18 and TRBJ2-7; unclear D gene. In germline, CDR1 is KGHSH, CDR2 LQKENI. Trimming removed 5 bases from V and 3 bases from J, with 17 bases in between. CDR3 length: 15 residues. The CDR3 is CASSNGQRLLYEQYF. The CDR3 DNA reads as TGTGCCAGCTCAAACGGTCAACGACTCCTCTACGAGCAGTACTTC.

This chain connects TRBV15 to TRBJ1-1; D unclear. Germline loops: CDR1 LNHNV, CDR2 YYDKDF (reference sequence). The CDR3 is 14 amino acids. V dropped 1 base and J dropped 1 base, with 7 bases sitting between them. The CDR3 reads CATSRVGGNTEAFF. As DNA, the CDR3 is TGTGCCACCAGCAGAGTCGGAGGGAACACTGAAGCTTTCTTT.

In nucleotides, the CDR3 is TGTGCCAGTAGTACCGGTTTGGAGACGGCCCAGTACTTC. This codes for CASSTGLETAQYF. This rearrangement joins TRBV19 to TRBJ2-5; no reliable D call. CDR3 length equals 13 residues. Trimming pared 4 bases from V and 9 bases from J, leaving 15 bases between. CDR1 and CDR2 (germline): LNHDA, SQIVND (reference sequence).

The chain joins TRBV7-8 to TRBJ1-1; D gene uncertain. CDR3 length: 13 amino acids. Germline-derived CDR1 and CDR2 are SGHVS and FQNEAQ. The V and J ends lost 2 bases and 6 bases respectively, with 10 bases between them. The CDR3 spells CASSLSELSEAFF. CDR3 in DNA: TGTGCCAGCAGCTTATCGGAGTTGTCTGAAGCTTTCTTT.

The chain carries TRBV5-4 and TRBJ2-2; TRBD1 might be the D (5 bases). The V gene lost 1 base and the J gene lost 4 bases, with 11 bases spanning the gap. The CDR3 sequence is 15 residues long. Germline assignment: CDR1 SGHNT and CDR2 YYREEE (reference sequence). CDR3 DNA: TGTGCCAGCAGCTTGATCCAGGGTAGCACCGGGGAGCTGTTTTTT. Protein sequence: CASSLIQGSTGELFF.

The chain links TRBV5-1 to TRBJ2-7; the D is unclear. Germline V gene sequence: CDR1 SGHRS, CDR2 YFSETQ. The CDR3 covers 12 residues. V was shortened by 4 bases and J by 6 bases, with 11 bases between the two germline ends. The CDR3 loop is CASSRVGPEQYF. Written as DNA, the CDR3 is TGCGCCAGCAGCCGGGTCGGTCCCGAGCAGTACTTC.

This chain connects TRBV2 to TRBJ2-7; 14 nucleotides align to TRBD2. CDR1 is SNHLY, CDR2 FYNNEI, per germline. Trimming cost V 6 bases and J 3 bases; bases outside gene matches: 13. The length of the CDR3 is 18 residues. CDR3 nucleotide sequence: TGTGCCAGCAGGAGAAACACCTGGGGGACTAGCGGGAGCTACGAGCAGTACTTC. Amino acid sequence: CASRRNTWGTSGSYEQYF.

The chain has TRBV5-1 and TRBJ2-3; D is unclear. Germline V gene lookup returns CDR1 SGHRS and CDR2 YFSETQ. Deletions cut 4 bases from V and 0 bases from J, with 18 bases between. This CDR3 has 17 residues. The CDR3 spells CASSKSDSSSSTDTQYF. CDR3 DNA: TGCGCCAGCAGCAAGTCAGACTCGTCATCTAGCACAGATACGCAGTATTTT. Drawing the rest from reference TRBV5-1 and TRBJ2-3, the complete variable domain is KAGVTQTPRYLIKTRGQQVTLSCSPISGHRSVSWYQQTPGQGLQFLFEYFSETQRNKGNFPGRFSGRQFSNSRSEMNVSTLELGDSALYLCASSKSDSSSSTDTQYFGPGTRLTVL.

This clone was seen more than once but under ten times. DNA for the CDR3: TGTGCCTGGAGACGGGACGGGGAGCTGTTTTTT. Its translation is CAWRRDGELFF. This chain joins TRBV30 and TRBJ2-2; the D gene is possibly TRBD2 (5 bases). CDR1 GTSNPN and CDR2 SVGIG come from the germline V gene (reference sequence). Trimming removed 3 bases from V and 7 bases from J, with 6 bases in between. The CDR3 is 11 amino acids.

The chain recombines TRBV5-1 with TRBJ2-5; 8 bases align to TRBD1. Germline CDR1 SGHRS, CDR2 YFSETQ. Losses at the gene ends were 4 bases for V and 5 bases for J; bases not matched to a gene: 13. The CDR3 spans 16 residues. The CDR3 is CASSETGDFIEETQYF. For the CDR3, the DNA is TGCGCCAGCAGCGAGACAGGGGACTTTATAGAGGAGACCCAGTACTTC.

DNA for the CDR3: TGTGCCAGTCAACTGAGACAGGCGCCCCAGCATTTT. Amino acid sequence: CASQLRQAPQHF. This rearrangement joins TRBV19 to TRBJ1-5, with a tentative D call TRBD1 (6 bases). Germline-derived CDR1 and CDR2 are LNHDA and SQIVND (reference sequence). CDR3 length: 12 residues. The V end was cut by 8 bases, the J end by 9 bases, with 14 bases between.

V gene TRBV9 combines with J gene TRBJ2-7; TRBD2 agrees at 7 bases. This CDR3 is 14 amino acids long. Germline V gene lookup returns CDR1 SGDLS and CDR2 YYNGEE. The ends lost 0 bases at V and 7 bases at J; junction bases unmatched: 7. The CDR3 DNA is TGTGCCAGCAGCGTAGCGGGAGGCGTAGAAGAGCAGTACTTC. It encodes CASSVAGGVEEQYF.

The chain recombines TRBV7-3 with TRBJ2-1; D call uncertain. The CDR3 spans 16 residues. CDR1 and CDR2 from the germline V gene are SGHTA and FQGTGA. With 1 base removed from V and 0 bases from J, the gap between germline ends came to 10 bases. Here the CDR3 reads CASSLMARSSYNEQFF. The CDR3 bases are TGTGCCAGCAGCTTAATGGCGAGGAGCTCCTACAATGAGCAGTTCTTC.

In DNA, the CDR3 is TGTGCCAGCAGCCTCAGGGGGTCAAATTCACCCCTCCACTTT. Its translation is CASSLRGSNSPLHF. This rearrangement joins TRBV25-1 to TRBJ1-6; 7 positions match TRBD1. Germline V gene sequence: CDR1 MGHDK, CDR2 SYGVNS. The J segment lost 7 bases and the V segment lost 6 bases, leaving 6 bases of the junction unmatched. CDR3 length: 14 amino acids.

The V gene is TRBV29-1, the J gene TRBJ1-1, with D possibly TRBD1 on 6 matching bases. The CDR3 covers 13 residues. Trimming shortened V by 6 bases and J by 1 base, and 12 bases separated the two germline ends. Germline-derived CDR1 and CDR2 are SQVTM and ANQGSEA. The CDR3 loop is CSVQTGWNTEAFF. The CDR3 DNA reads as TGCAGCGTCCAGACAGGCTGGAACACTGAAGCTTTCTTT.

The chain combines TRBV18 with TRBJ2-7; D is unclear. V was clipped by 6 bases and J by 4 bases, with 13 bases between them. This CDR3 has 13 amino acids. Germline CDR1 is KGHSH and CDR2 is LQKENI. CDR3 in amino acids: CASSSLSDYEQYF. The CDR3 nucleotides are TGTGCCAGCTCTTCTCTTTCAGATTACGAGCAGTACTTC.